These 8 T cell receptor beta chains came from one sample sequenced in a study of blood T cell repertoires in COVID-19. TCRdb's copy holds only in-frame clones and misses some; the assay was immunoSEQ multiplex PCR. Of approximately 120,000 clones in the sample, 86% are singletons; the top ten hold 5% to 6.5%. The sequencing input was peripheral blood. These receptors all stem from a human donor in a cohort sampled during active COVID-19.

The table lists this clone with a count of one. V usage is TRBV3-1 (or the pseudogene TRBV3-2) and J usage is TRBJ2-1, with 13 bases matching TRBD2. V lost 1 base, J lost 14 bases, and 8 bases stayed unmatched. Germline lookup yields CDR1 LGHDT and CDR2 YNNKEL (reference sequence). The CDR3 contains 15 residues. The CDR3 loop reads CASSQAIGLAGEEFF. The CDR3 coding sequence is TGTGCCAGCAGCCAAGCGATAGGACTAGCGGGAGAAGAGTTCTTC.

In this sample, this clone turned up once. This chain uses TRBV6-2 or TRBV6-3 with TRBJ2-7, with 9 bases lining up with TRBD1. CDR1 is MNHEY and CDR2 is SVGEGT in the germline V gene. The CDR3 totals 15 residues. V lost 4 bases to trimming and J lost 2 bases; unmatched junction nucleotides: 6. The CDR3: CASSSAGTGTYEQYF. The CDR3 DNA sequence: TGTGCCAGCAGTTCCGCCGGGACAGGGACCTACGAGCAGTACTTC.

This clone appeared once. The chain is built from TRBV9 and TRBJ2-3; maybe TRBD2 (5 bases). The CDR3 extends over 15 amino acids. Germline V gene sequence: CDR1 SGDLS, CDR2 YYNGEE. V was pared by 0 bases and J by 2 bases, with 10 bases between. The CDR3 sequence: CASSVAGLNTDTQYF. DNA of the CDR3: TGTGCCAGCAGCGTAGCGGGATTAAACACAGATACGCAGTATTTT.

The chain carries TRBV7-8 and TRBJ2-1, with D perhaps matching TRBD2 (6 bases). V gave up 4 bases and J gave up 4 bases, with 17 bases separating them. The CDR3 loop spans 16 amino acids. Per germline, CDR1 SGHVS and CDR2 FQNEAQ. The CDR3 DNA reads TGTGCCAGCAGCTCCCCTCGGAGGGCCTCTTACAATGAGCAGTTCTTC. Translation gives CASSSPRRASYNEQFF.

The chain joins TRBV30 to TRBJ1-3; 7 bases map to TRBD1. CDR1 and CDR2 from the germline V gene are GTSNPN and SVGIG (reference sequence). V shed 1 base, J shed 4 bases, and the junction held 4 bases outside the gene matches. The CDR3 runs to 14 residues. CDR3 bases: TGTGCCTGGAGTGCCGGGACAGCAGGAAACACCATATATTTT. Its protein product is CAWSAGTAGNTIYF. The full variable domain, completed using reference TRBV30 and TRBJ1-3, is SQTIHQWPATLVQPVGSPLSLECTVEGTSNPNLYWYRQAAGRGLQLLFYSVGIGQISSEVPQNLSASRPQDRQFILSSKKLLLSDSGFYLCAWSAGTAGNTIYFGEGSWLTVV.

The genes are TRBV19 and TRBJ2-7; unclear D gene. Germline values: CDR1 LNHDA, CDR2 SQIVND (reference sequence). The CDR3 has 16 amino acids. The V gene lost 7 bases and the J gene lost 2 bases, with 21 bases spanning the gap. CDR3 DNA sequence: TGTGCCAGTACCCCCGGCGGCCGCCTCAGCCCCTACGAGCAGTACTTC. The encoded protein is CASTPGGRLSPYEQYF.

The gene calls are TRBV6-4 and TRBJ2-2; 8 nucleotides align to TRBD1. J was trimmed by 9 bases and V by 5 bases; bases with no gene match: 5. The CDR3 spans 13 residues. In germline, CDR1 is MRHNA, CDR2 SNTAGT. CDR3: CASSSDRGRELFF. The CDR3 nucleotides are TGTGCCAGCAGTAGCGACAGGGGTCGGGAGCTGTTTTTT.

The chain couples TRBV19 to TRBJ2-1, with 7 nucleotides matching TRBD2. J lost 1 base, V lost 6 bases, and 9 bases had no gene match. This CDR3 spans 16 amino acids. Germline CDR1 LNHDA, CDR2 SQIVND (reference sequence). As DNA, the CDR3 is TGTGCCAGTAGCTCGAATAGCGGGCCTTCCTACAATGAGCAGTTCTTC. Translating gives CASSSNSGPSYNEQFF.